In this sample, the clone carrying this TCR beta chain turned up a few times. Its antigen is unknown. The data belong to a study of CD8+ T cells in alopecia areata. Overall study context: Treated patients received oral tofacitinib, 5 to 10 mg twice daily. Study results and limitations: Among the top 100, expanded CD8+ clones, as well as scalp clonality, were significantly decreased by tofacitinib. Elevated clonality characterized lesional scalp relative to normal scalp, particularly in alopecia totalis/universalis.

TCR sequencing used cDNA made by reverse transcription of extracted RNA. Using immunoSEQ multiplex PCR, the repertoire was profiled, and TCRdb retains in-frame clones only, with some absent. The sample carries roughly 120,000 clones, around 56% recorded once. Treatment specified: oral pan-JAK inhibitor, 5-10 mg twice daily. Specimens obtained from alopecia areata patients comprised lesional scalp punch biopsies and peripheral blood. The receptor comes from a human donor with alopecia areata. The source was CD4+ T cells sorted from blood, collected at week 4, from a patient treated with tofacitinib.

This CDR3 is CASNPGPHTEAFF. The CDR3 DNA reads TGTGCCAGTAACCCGGGCCCACACACTGAAGCTTTCTTT. The V call is TRBV19, the J call TRBJ1-1, with D uncertain. Germline CDR1 is LNHDA and CDR2 is SQIVND (reference sequence). Trimming took 7 bases from V and 3 from J, leaving 12 bases between them. This CDR3 has 13 residues.